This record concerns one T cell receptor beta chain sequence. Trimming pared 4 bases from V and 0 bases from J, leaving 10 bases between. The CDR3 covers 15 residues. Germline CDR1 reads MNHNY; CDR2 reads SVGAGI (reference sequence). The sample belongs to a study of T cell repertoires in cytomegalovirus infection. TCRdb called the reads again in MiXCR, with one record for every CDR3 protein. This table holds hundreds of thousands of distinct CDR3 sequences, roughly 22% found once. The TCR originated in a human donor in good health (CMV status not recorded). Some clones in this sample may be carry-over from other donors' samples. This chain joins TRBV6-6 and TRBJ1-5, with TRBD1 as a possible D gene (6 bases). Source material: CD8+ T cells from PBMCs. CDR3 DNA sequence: TGTGCCAGCAGTTCTACAGGGTATAGCAATCAGCCCCAGCATTTT. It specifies CASSSTGYSNQPQHF.